The TCR beta chain under discussion was sequenced for a study of blood T cell repertoires in COVID-19 (dated by TCRdb to about 2020). Background for the entire study: The collaborator samples originated in the United States, Italy and Spain and spanned the acute and convalescent phases of COVID-19. The prospective study material was composed of cDNA or gDNA derived from T cells, B-cell-depleted T cells, or PBMCs. Subjects who had been exposed to COVID-19, were actively infected with it, or had recovered from it provided the deeply sampled blood TCRbeta repertoires that made up the dataset. A freely available public database, intended as a resource for researchers studying the immune response to SARS-CoV-2, is where the repertoires were released. The samples were drawn from the first 160 participants of the ongoing ImmuneRACE study and from 1,254 subjects provided by 6 global collaborators. A de-identified subject ID, COVID-19 status, age in years and sex were almost always included in the sample metadata. Where HLA class I and class II types were available, the types were taken from metadata supplied by the sample provider, not from assay-based typing. What the research found in general, with its limitations: The quantity of clinical and demographic metadata differed by source and by participant and was supplied without curation.

TCRbeta CDR3 regions were amplified from genomic DNA using the immunoSEQ Assay, a bias-controlled multiplex PCR. In the authors' own workflow: The number of nucleated cells in each sample was estimated by amplification of reference gene primers within the assay. To quantify the absolute abundance of each unique TCRbeta CDR3 rearrangement, sequence reads were collapsed and filtered. For each sample, productive Simpson clonality was calculated as the square root of Simpson's diversity index over productive rearrangements. TCRdb obtained this table from immuneACCESS and retained in-frame rearrangements with V and J assigned. These tables miss some clones; where compared with another copy, unresolved V genes account for less than half of the shortfall, and the remainder is unexplained. Clonal size and the V and J genes are those of that table, whereas D and trimming came from the DNA. The sample table contains roughly 150,000 clones; only one count was recorded for around 82% of them. Around a sixth of the sample goes to the ten largest clones.

As concerns this clone: It has no known antigen specificity. Base qualities are not provided; no much larger clone lies one nucleotide away.

A distance of 13 bases separates the germline ends of V and J, which lose 4 bases and 0 bases respectively. The CDR1 and CDR2 encoded by the germline V gene are MDHEN and SYDVKM. Including cysteine and phenylalanine, the CDR3 has 16 amino acids. The sequence is cut down to CDR3 DNA, 48 bases in frame from base 1. Enrolling through a virtual design, the prospective study's participants ranged in age from roughly 18 to 90 years and lived across some 23 United States geographic areas. In the prospective study, cohorts were assigned on the basis of participant-reported clinical history obtained from a screening survey and a study questionnaire. ImmuneRACE Cohort 3 recovered participants were defined by two consecutive negative NP/OP PCR tests, healthcare professional clearance, or symptom resolution. Mobile phlebotomists in the prospective study collected whole blood, serum and a nasopharyngeal or oropharyngeal swab from every participant. Over a roughly 2-month period, participants in the prospective study had the option of providing additional blood draws and questionnaires. Before DNA extraction, blood samples from the prospective study were shipped at room temperature or frozen.

The source material was PBMCs or T cells enriched from blood (not recorded which). The source of this sequence is a man aged 55 to 70 who had recovered from COVID-19. Recombination connected TRBV28 to TRBJ1-5; TRBD1 is perhaps the D gene, given 6 matching bases. The CDR3 protein is CASSSQGQNSNQPQHF. The nucleotides read TGTGCCAGCAGTTCTCAGGGACAAAATAGCAATCAGCCCCAGCATTTT.